The entry that follows covers one TCR beta chain sequence. Its antigen is still unknown. This sample is drawn from a study of shared clonotypes between healthy human individuals. General study points: It was only blood that was sampled, and tissue repertoires likely differ.

Some clones are missing from TCRdb's copy, which holds only in-frame ones; the method was immunoSEQ multiplex PCR. The data hold approximately 840,000 clones, with just over 95% observed a single time. CD8 cells classed as naive were CD45RO-negative and positively selected for CCR7, excluding terminally differentiated effector memory CD45RA+ cells. The CDR3 spans 17 residues. The germline V gene has CDR1 MDHEN and CDR2 SYDVKM. With 4 bases clipped from V and 0 bases from J, the junction kept 7 bases outside the gene matches. Sequencing was done on a sample of naive CD8+ T cells sorted from blood. The J gene is TRBJ1-4, the V gene TRBV28, with 8 bases aligning to TRBD1. The clonotype was recovered from a man aged 25 to 40 in good health. CDR3 protein: CASSSSTTGATNEKLFF. The CDR3 DNA sequence: TGTGCCAGCAGTTCCTCAACGACAGGGGCAACTAATGAAAAACTGTTTTTT.